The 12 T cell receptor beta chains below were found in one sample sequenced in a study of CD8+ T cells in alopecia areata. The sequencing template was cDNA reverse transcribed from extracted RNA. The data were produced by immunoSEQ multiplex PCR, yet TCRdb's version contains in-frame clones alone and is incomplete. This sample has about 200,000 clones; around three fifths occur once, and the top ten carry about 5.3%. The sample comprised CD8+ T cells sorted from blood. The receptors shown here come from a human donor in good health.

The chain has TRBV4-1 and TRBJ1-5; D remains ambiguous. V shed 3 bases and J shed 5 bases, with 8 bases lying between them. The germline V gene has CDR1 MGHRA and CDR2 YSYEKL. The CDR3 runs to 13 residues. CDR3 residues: CASSHPDYQPQHF. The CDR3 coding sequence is TGCGCCAGCAGCCACCCCGATTATCAGCCCCAGCATTTT.

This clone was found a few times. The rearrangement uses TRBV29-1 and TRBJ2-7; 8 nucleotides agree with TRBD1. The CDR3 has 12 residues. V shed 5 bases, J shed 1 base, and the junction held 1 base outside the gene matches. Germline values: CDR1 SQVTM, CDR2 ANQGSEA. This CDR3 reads CSVRTGSYEQYF. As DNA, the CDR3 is TGCAGCGTTAGGACAGGGTCCTACGAGCAGTACTTC.

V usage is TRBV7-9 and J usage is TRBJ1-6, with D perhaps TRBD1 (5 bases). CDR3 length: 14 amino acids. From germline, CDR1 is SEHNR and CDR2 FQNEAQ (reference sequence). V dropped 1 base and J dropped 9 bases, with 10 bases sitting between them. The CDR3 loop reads CASSLVQGTSPLHF. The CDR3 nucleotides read TGTGCCAGCAGCTTAGTCCAGGGAACTTCACCCCTCCACTTT.

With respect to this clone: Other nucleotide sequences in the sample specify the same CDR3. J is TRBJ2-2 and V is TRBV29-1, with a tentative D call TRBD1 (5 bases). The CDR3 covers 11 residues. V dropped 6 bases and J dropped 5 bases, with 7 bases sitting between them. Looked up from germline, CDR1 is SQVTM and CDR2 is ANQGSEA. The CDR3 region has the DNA TGCAGCGTGGACAATACCGGGGAGCTGTTTTTT. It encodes CSVDNTGELFF.

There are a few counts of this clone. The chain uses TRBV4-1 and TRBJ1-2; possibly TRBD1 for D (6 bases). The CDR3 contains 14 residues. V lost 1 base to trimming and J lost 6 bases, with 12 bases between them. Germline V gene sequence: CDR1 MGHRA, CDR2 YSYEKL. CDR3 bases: TGCGCCAGCAGCCAAGGATTACAGGGTGATGGCTACACCTTC. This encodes CASSQGLQGDGYTF.

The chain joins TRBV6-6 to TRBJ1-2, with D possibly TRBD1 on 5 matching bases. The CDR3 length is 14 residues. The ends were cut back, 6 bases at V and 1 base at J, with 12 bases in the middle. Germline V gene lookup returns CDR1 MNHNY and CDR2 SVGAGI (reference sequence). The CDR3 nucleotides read TGTGCCAGCAGGACAGAGAGCTTTAACTATGGCTACACCTTC. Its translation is CASRTESFNYGYTF.

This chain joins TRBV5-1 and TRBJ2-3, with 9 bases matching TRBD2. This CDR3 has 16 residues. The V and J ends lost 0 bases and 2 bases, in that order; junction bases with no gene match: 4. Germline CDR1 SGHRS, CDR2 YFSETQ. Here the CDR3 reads CASSLVAGVLTDTQYF. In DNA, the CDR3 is TGCGCCAGCAGCTTGGTAGCGGGGGTCCTCACAGATACGCAGTATTTT. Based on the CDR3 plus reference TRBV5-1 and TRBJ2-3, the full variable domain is KAGVTQTPRYLIKTRGQQVTLSCSPISGHRSVSWYQQTPGQGLQFLFEYFSETQRNKGNFPGRFSGRQFSNSRSEMNVSTLELGDSALYLCASSLVAGVLTDTQYFGPGTRLTVL.

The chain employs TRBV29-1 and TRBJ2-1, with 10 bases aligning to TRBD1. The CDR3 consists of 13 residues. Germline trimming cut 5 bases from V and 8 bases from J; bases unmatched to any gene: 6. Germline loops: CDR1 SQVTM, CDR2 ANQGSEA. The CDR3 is CSVWGDRGDEQFF. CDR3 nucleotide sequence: TGCAGCGTTTGGGGGGACAGGGGCGATGAGCAGTTCTTC.

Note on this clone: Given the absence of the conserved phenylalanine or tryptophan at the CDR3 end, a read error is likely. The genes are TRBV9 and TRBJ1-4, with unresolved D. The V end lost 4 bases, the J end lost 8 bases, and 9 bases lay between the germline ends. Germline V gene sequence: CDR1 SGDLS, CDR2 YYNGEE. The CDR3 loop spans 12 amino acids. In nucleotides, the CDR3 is TGTGCCAGCAGCCCAGAGGGCGAAAAACTGTTTCTT. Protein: CASSPEGEKLFL.

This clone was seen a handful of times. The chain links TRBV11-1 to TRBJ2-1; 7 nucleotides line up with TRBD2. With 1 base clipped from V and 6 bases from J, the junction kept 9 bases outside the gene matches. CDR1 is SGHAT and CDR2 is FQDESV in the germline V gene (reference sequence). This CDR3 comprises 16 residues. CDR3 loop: CASSLGGGKAGNEQFF. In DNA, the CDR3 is TGTGCCAGCAGCTTAGGCGGGGGAAAGGCTGGCAATGAGCAGTTCTTC. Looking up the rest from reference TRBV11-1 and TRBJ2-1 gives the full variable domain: EAEVAQSPRYKITEKSQAVAFWCDPISGHATLYWYRQILGQGPELLVQFQDESVVDDSQLPKDRFSAERLKGVDSTLKIQPAELGDSAMYLCASSLGGGKAGNEQFFGPGTRLTVL.

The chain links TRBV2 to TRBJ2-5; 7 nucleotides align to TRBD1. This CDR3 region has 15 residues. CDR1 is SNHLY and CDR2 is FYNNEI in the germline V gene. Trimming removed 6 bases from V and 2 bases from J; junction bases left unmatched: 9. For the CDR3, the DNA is TGTGCCAGCAGCGTCCCGGGACAGCTTCAAGAGACCCAGTACTTC. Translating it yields CASSVPGQLQETQYF.

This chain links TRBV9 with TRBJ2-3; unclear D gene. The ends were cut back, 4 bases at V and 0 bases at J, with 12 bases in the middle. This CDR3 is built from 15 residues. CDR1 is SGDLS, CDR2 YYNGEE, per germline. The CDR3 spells CASSPRDGSTDTQYF. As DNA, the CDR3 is TGTGCCAGCAGCCCCCGAGACGGGAGCACAGATACGCAGTATTTT.